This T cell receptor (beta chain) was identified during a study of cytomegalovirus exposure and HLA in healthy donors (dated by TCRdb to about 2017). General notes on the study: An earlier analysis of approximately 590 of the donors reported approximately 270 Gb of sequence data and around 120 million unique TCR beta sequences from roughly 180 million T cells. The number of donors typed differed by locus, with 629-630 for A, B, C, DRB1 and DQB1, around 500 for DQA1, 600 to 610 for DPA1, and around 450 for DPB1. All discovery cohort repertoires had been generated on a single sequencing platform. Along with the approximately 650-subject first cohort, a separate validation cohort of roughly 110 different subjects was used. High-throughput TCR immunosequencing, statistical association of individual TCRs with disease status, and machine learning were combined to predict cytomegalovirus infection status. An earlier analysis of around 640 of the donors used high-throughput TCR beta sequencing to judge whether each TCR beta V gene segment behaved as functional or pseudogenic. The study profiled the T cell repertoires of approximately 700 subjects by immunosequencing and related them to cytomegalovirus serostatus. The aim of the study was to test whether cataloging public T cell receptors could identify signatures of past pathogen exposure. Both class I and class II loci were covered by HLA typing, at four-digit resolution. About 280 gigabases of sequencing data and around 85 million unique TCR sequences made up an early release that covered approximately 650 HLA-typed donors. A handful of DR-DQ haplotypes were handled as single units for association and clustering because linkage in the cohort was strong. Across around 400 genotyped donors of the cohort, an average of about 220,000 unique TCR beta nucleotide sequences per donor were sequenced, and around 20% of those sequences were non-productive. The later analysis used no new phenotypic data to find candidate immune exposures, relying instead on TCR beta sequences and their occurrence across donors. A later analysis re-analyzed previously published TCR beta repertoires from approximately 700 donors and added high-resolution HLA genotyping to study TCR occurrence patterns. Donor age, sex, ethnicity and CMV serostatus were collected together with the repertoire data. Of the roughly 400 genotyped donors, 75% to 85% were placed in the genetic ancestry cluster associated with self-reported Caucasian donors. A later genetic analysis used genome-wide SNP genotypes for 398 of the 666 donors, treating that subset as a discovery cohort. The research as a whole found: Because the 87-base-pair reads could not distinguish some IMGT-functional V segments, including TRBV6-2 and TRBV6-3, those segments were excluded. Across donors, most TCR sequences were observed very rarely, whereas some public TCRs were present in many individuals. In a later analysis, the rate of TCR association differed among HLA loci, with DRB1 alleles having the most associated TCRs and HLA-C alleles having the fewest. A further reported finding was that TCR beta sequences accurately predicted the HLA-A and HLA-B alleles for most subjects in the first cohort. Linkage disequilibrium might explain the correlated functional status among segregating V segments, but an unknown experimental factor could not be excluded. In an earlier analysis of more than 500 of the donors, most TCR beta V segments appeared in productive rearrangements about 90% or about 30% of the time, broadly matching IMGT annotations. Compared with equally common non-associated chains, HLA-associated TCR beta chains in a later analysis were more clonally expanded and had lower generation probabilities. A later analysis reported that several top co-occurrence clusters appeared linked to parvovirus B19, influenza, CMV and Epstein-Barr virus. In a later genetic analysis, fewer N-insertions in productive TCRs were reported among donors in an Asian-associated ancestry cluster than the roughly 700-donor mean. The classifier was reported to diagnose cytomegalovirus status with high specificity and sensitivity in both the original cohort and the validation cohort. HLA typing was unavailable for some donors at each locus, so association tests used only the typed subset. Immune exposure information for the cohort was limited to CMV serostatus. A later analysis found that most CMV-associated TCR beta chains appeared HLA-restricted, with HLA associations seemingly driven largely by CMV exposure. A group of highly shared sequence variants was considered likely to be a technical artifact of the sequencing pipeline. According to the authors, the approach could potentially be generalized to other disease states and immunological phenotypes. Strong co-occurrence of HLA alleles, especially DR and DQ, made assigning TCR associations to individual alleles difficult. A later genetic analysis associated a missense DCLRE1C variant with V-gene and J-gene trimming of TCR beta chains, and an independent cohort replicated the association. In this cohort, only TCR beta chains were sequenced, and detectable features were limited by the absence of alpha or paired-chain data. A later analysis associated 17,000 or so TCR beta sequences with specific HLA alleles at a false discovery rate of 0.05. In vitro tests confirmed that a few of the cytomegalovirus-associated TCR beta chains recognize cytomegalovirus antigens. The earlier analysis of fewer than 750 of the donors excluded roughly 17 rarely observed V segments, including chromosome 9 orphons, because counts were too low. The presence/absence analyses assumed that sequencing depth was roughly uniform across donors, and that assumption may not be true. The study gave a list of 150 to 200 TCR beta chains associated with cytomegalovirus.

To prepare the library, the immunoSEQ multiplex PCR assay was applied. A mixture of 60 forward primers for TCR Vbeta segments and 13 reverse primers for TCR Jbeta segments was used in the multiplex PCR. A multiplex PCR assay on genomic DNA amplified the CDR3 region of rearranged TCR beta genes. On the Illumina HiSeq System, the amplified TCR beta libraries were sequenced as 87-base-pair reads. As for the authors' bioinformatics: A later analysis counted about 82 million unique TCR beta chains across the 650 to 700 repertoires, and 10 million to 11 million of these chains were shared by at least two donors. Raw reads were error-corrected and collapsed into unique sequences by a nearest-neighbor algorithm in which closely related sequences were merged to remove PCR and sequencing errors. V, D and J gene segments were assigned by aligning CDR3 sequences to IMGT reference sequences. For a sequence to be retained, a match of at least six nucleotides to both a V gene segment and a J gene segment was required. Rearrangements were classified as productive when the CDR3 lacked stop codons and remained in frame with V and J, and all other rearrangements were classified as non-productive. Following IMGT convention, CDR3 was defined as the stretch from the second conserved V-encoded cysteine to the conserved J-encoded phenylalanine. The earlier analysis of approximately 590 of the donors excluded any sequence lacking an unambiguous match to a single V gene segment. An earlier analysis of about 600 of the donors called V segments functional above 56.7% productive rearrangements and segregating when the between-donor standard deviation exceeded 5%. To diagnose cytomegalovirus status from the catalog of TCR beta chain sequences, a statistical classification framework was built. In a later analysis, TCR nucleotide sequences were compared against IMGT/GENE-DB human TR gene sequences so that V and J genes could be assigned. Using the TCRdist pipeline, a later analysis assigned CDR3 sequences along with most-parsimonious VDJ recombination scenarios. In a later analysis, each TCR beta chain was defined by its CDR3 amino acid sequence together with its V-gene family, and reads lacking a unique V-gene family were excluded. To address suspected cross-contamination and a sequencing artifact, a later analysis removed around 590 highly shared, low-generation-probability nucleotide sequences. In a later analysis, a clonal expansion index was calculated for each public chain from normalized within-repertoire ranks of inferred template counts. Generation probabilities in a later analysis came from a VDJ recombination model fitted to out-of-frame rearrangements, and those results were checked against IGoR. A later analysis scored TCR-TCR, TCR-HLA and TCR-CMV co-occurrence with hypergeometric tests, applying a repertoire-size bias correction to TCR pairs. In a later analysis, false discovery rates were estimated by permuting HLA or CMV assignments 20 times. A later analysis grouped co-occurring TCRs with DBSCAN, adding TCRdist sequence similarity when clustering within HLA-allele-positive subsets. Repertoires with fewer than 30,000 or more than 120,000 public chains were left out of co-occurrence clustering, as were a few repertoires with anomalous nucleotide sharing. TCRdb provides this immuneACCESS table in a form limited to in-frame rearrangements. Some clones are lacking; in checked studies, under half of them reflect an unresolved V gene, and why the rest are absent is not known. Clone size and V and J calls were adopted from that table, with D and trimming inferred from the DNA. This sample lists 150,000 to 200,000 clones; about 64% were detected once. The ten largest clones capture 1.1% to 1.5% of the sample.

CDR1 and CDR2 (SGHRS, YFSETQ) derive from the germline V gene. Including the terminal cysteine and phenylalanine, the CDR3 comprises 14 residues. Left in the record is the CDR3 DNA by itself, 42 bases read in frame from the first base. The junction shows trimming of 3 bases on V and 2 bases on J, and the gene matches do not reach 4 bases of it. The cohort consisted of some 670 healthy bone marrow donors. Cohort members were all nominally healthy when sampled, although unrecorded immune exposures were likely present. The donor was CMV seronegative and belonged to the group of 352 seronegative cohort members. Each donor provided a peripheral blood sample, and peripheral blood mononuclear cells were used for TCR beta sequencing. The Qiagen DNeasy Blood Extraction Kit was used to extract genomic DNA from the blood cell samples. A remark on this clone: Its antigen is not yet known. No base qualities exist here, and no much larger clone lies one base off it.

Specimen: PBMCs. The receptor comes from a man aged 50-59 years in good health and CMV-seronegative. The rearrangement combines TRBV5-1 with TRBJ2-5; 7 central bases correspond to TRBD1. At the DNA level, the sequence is TGCGCCAGCAGCTGGGGGACAGCGCAAGAGACCCAGTACTTC. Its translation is CASSWGTAQETQYF.